A single sample gave rise to the 28 T cell receptor beta chains below, sequenced in a study of PD-L1 blockade in urothelial cancer. Sequenced by immunoSEQ multiplex PCR; TCRdb stores in-frame clones only, minus some. In the table there are about 37,000 clones, 82% of which are singletons. This material consisted of PBMCs, taken around atezolizumab (anti-PD-L1) treatment. The receptor source for this set is a man between 60 and 75 years old with urothelial cancer.

V gene TRBV6-5 combines with J gene TRBJ2-5, with TRBD2 matching over 11 bases. Germline values: CDR1 MNHEY, CDR2 SVGAGI. The CDR3 loop spans 15 amino acids. With V trimmed by 2 bases and J by 5 bases, 4 bases remained unmatched. CDR3 DNA: TGTGCCAGCAGTTACCAGGGGACTAGCGGTGAGACCCAGTACTTC. It translates to CASSYQGTSGETQYF.

The chain combines TRBV6-1 with TRBJ1-2; TRBD1 agrees at 10 bases. CDR1 and CDR2 (germline): MNHNS, SASEGT. V lost 0 bases to trimming and J lost 3 bases; unmatched junction nucleotides: 1. This CDR3 has 15 residues. The CDR3 reads CASSEATGGYYGYTF. For the CDR3, the DNA is TGTGCCAGCAGTGAAGCGACAGGGGGCTACTATGGCTACACCTTC.

The V and J genes are TRBV28 and TRBJ2-7; 8 bases agree with TRBD1. The CDR3 is 14 residues long. V lost 1 base and J lost 1; bases outside the gene matches: 0. CDR1 is MDHEN, CDR2 SYDVKM, per germline. CDR3 sequence (DNA): TGTGCCAGCAGTTTATACAGGGGGTCCTACGAGCAGTACTTC. Encoded protein: CASSLYRGSYEQYF.

The chain is built from TRBV2 and TRBJ2-1; no clear D. This CDR3 has 13 residues. Germline assignment: CDR1 SNHLY and CDR2 FYNNEI. The V and J ends lost 5 bases and 3 bases respectively, with 8 bases between them. CDR3 protein: CASSLPGYNEQFF. In DNA form, the CDR3 reads TGTGCCAGCAGTCTTCCGGGCTACAATGAGCAGTTCTTC. The full variable domain, in which reference TRBV2 and TRBJ2-1 provide the parts outside the CDR3, is EPEVTQTPSHQVTQMGQEVILRCVPISNHLYFYWYRQILGQKVEFLVSFYNNEISEKSEIFDDQFSVERPDGSNFTLKIRSTKLEDSAMYFCASSLPGYNEQFFGPGTRLTVL.

The rearrangement joins TRBV7-2 to TRBJ2-1, with 7 bases matching TRBD2. V was clipped by 0 bases and J by 5 bases; unmatched bases: 1. The germline gives CDR1 SGHTA, CDR2 FQGNSA. The CDR3 runs 14 residues. The DNA of the CDR3 is TGTGCCAGCAGCTTAGCGAGCGGGAACAATGAGCAGTTCTTC. Its protein is CASSLASGNNEQFF.

J is TRBJ1-5 and V is TRBV6-1, with D possibly being TRBD1 (5 bases). CDR3 length equals 17 residues. The V gene's germline CDR1 is MNHNS and CDR2 SASEGT. V gave up 0 bases and J gave up 9 bases, with 21 bases separating them. The CDR3 protein is CASSEAPRGRSLGPQHF. CDR3 bases: TGTGCCAGCAGTGAAGCGCCGCGGGGCAGGAGCTTAGGGCCCCAGCATTTT.

V gene TRBV15 combines with J gene TRBJ2-3, with D perhaps matching TRBD1 (6 bases). V shed 2 bases and J shed 1 base, with 10 bases lying between them. This CDR3 contains 15 residues. Per germline, CDR1 LNHNV and CDR2 YYDKDF (reference sequence). The CDR3 DNA is TGTGCCACCAGCAGACAGGGGATGGGCACAGATACGCAGTATTTT. The encoded protein is CATSRQGMGTDTQYF.

A note on this clone: Within the sample, other DNA sequences also encode this same CDR3. The rearrangement uses TRBV28 and TRBJ2-3; no reliable D call. The CDR3 covers 12 residues. CDR1 and CDR2 (germline): MDHEN, SYDVKM. V was cut by 4 bases and J by 5 bases, with 7 bases left in between. CDR3 nucleotides: TGTGCCAGCAGTTCCTTCGTAGATACGCAGTATTTT. Protein sequence: CASSSFVDTQYF. Using reference TRBV28 and TRBJ2-3 for the parts outside the CDR3, the full variable domain is DVKVTQSSRYLVKRTGEKVFLECVQDMDHENMFWYRQDPGLGLRLIYFSYDVKMKEKGDIPEGYSVSREKKERFSLILESASTNQTSMYLCASSSFVDTQYFGPGTRLTVL.

CDR3 DNA sequence: TGTGCCAGCAGCTTCGACAGAAACACCGGGGAGCTGTTTTTT. Translating it yields CASSFDRNTGELFF. The chain links TRBV5-6 to TRBJ2-2; the D gene is possibly TRBD1 (5 bases). Germline V gene lookup returns CDR1 SGHDT and CDR2 YYEEEE. Trimming removed 2 bases from V and 2 bases from J, with 7 bases in between. The length of the CDR3 is 14 residues.

For this clone: A junction boundary mismatches the germline segment, possibly from a read error. J is TRBJ2-5 and V is TRBV7-7; D remains ambiguous. Germline V gene lookup returns CDR1 SSHAT and CDR2 FNYEAQ (reference sequence). This CDR3 region has 13 residues. CDR3 DNA sequence: TGTGCTAGCAGCTTAGTCAGAATTGAGACCCAGTACTTC. It yields the protein CASSLVRIETQYF. The variable domain in full, completed from reference TRBV7-7 and TRBJ2-5, reads GAGVSQSPRYKVTKRGQDVTLRCDPISSHATLYWYQQALGQGPEFLTYFNYEAQPDKSGLPSDRFSAERPEGSISTLTIQRTEQRDSAMYRCASSLVRIETQYFGPGTRLLVL.

The table lists this clone with a count of one. This sequence joins TRBV30 and TRBJ2-1; unclear D gene. Germline CDR1 and CDR2: GTSNPN and SVGIG (reference sequence). The CDR3 has 15 residues. V was pared by 1 base and J by 4 bases, with 14 bases between. As DNA, the CDR3 is TGTGCCTGGAGTGGTCGGCAGACAACATACAATGAGCAGTTCTTC. Amino acid sequence: CAWSGRQTTYNEQFF.

The chain carries TRBV6-6 and TRBJ2-3; 8 bases match TRBD2. CDR1 is MNHNY and CDR2 is SVGAGI in the germline V gene (reference sequence). J was trimmed by 3 bases and V by 5 bases; bases with no gene match: 7. This CDR3 has 15 amino acids. The CDR3: CASSDRGGRTDTQYF. The CDR3 nucleotides are TGTGCCAGCAGTGATCGGGGGGGCCGTACAGATACGCAGTATTTT.

The CDR3 bases are TGTGCCACCGTACGGGACAGCGTCACCGGGGAGCTGTTTTTT. The encoded protein is CATVRDSVTGELFF. The chain is built from TRBV6-6 and TRBJ2-2, with 7 bases aligning to TRBD1. V lost 10 bases and J lost 4; bases outside the gene matches: 9. The germline gives CDR1 MNHNY, CDR2 SVGAGI (reference sequence). The CDR3 sequence is 14 residues long.

The V gene is TRBV7-6, the J gene TRBJ2-7; 8 bases fit TRBD1. The CDR3 has 16 residues. Unmatched junction bases numbered 9, after V lost 5 bases and J lost 0 bases. The germline gives CDR1 SGHVS, CDR2 FNYEAQ. The DNA of the CDR3 is TGTGCCAGCAGCCCGGCGACAGGGGCGAACTCCTACGAGCAGTACTTC. Translation: CASSPATGANSYEQYF.

This clone occurred a few times. The V gene is TRBV28, the J gene TRBJ2-1; 7 positions match TRBD1. V lost 6 bases, J lost 8 bases, and 10 bases stayed unmatched. CDR1 and CDR2 (germline): MDHEN, SYDVKM. The CDR3 sequence is 14 residues long. The CDR3 region is CASSETGQFDEQFF. The CDR3 DNA reads TGTGCCAGCAGCGAGACAGGGCAATTTGATGAGCAGTTCTTC.

V is TRBV7-8 and J is TRBJ1-3; 9 bases fit TRBD1. Germline CDR1 and CDR2: SGHVS and FQNEAQ. The CDR3 is made up of 17 amino acids. V shed 1 base and J 4 bases; nucleotides not matched to a gene: 8. CDR3 DNA sequence: TGTGCCAGCAGCTTAGGGGCACAGGGGGCGCGCGGAAACACCATATATTTT. This gives the protein CASSLGAQGARGNTIYF. Full variable domain (missing parts from reference TRBV7-8 and TRBJ1-3): GAGVSQSPRYKVAKRGQDVALRCDPISGHVSLFWYQQALGQGPEFLTYFQNEAQLDKSGLPSDRFFAERPEGSVSTLKIQRTQQEDSAVYLCASSLGAQGARGNTIYFGEGSWLTVV.

The CDR3: CASSSTGSPGEKLFF. The DNA for the CDR3 is TGCGCCAGCAGCAGTACCGGGAGCCCTGGCGAAAAACTGTTTTTT. This chain uses TRBV5-1 with TRBJ1-4; D is unclear. The germline V and J ends were trimmed by 4 bases and 8 bases, with 18 bases remaining between them. The germline V gene has CDR1 SGHRS and CDR2 YFSETQ. CDR3 length equals 15 residues.

The chain employs TRBV7-2 and TRBJ2-7; TRBD2 aligns across 7 bases. From germline, CDR1 is SGHTA and CDR2 FQGNSA. Unmatched junction bases numbered 7, after V lost 4 bases and J lost 1 base. This CDR3 has 15 amino acids. The CDR3 DNA sequence: TGTGCCAGCAGCTCTTCCGGGGGGTTGTCCTACGAGCAGTACTTC. Its protein product is CASSSSGGLSYEQYF.

The chain is built from TRBV30 and TRBJ1-1, with 7 bases aligning to TRBD1. V lost 5 bases to trimming and J lost 0 bases; unmatched junction nucleotides: 0. From germline, CDR1 is GTSNPN and CDR2 SVGIG (reference sequence). The CDR3 extends over 12 amino acids. This CDR3 reads CAWGTVNTEAFF. The CDR3 coding sequence is TGTGCCTGGGGGACAGTGAACACTGAAGCTTTCTTT. The variable domain in full, with the rest retrieved from reference TRBV30 and TRBJ1-1, is SQTIHQWPATLVQPVGSPLSLECTVEGTSNPNLYWYRQAAGRGLQLLFYSVGIGQISSEVPQNLSASRPQDRQFILSSKKLLLSDSGFYLCAWGTVNTEAFFGQGTRLTVV.

The chain has TRBV5-1 and TRBJ2-7; 8 bases align to TRBD2. The CDR3 is made up of 15 amino acids. Germline-derived CDR1 and CDR2 are SGHRS and YFSETQ. V was pared by 2 bases and J by 0 bases, with 4 bases of the junction left unmatched. This CDR3 reads CASSFETSVSYEQYF. The DNA of the CDR3 is TGCGCCAGCAGCTTTGAGACTAGCGTCTCCTACGAGCAGTACTTC.

The V call is TRBV5-6, the J call TRBJ2-3; D is ambiguous. Trimming took off 1 base at V and 0 bases at J, with 9 bases between the two ends. The CDR3 is 15 amino acids. Germline values: CDR1 SGHDT, CDR2 YYEEEE. CDR3 in amino acids: CASSLTQSSTDTQYF. CDR3 sequence (DNA): TGTGCCAGCAGCTTGACACAATCTAGCACAGATACGCAGTATTTT.

The chain combines TRBV19 with TRBJ2-7, with D tentatively TRBD1 (6 bases). The germline V gene has CDR1 LNHDA and CDR2 SQIVND (reference sequence). The CDR3 extends over 15 amino acids. V lost 6 bases to trimming and J lost 9 bases, with 24 bases between them. The CDR3 DNA reads as TGTGCCAGTAGCACTCTCCAGGAAACAGGGTCGGTGCAGTACTTC. Protein sequence: CASSTLQETGSVQYF.

The chain links TRBV28 to TRBJ2-7, with D unclear. The V and J ends lost 6 bases and 0 bases respectively, with 9 bases between them. The CDR3 runs to 13 residues. Germline V gene lookup returns CDR1 MDHEN and CDR2 SYDVKM. The CDR3 reads CASSSRSSYEQYF. The CDR3 DNA follows: TGTGCCAGCAGCAGTAGGAGCTCCTACGAGCAGTACTTC.

Only one count was recorded for this clone. This rearrangement joins TRBV11-2 to TRBJ2-2; no definite D call. The CDR3 spans 13 residues. CDR1 is SGHAT, CDR2 FQNNGV, per germline. The V and J ends lost 1 base and 5 bases respectively, with 5 bases between them. As DNA, the CDR3 is TGTGCCAGCAGCTTAGGCGTAACCGGGGAGCTGTTTTTT. Translation: CASSLGVTGELFF.

The rearrangement links TRBV7-3 to TRBJ2-2; TRBD1 matches 7 bases. V lost 2 bases to trimming and J lost 6 bases; unmatched junction nucleotides: 9. Per the germline V gene, CDR1 is SGHTA and CDR2 is FQGTGA. This CDR3 has 16 residues. CDR3 region: CASSLHRGPVAGELFF. CDR3 DNA sequence: TGTGCCAGCAGCTTACATAGGGGGCCGGTAGCCGGGGAGCTGTTTTTT.

V usage is TRBV7-2 and J usage is TRBJ2-3; TRBD2 matches 7 bases. J gave up 6 bases and V 7 bases, and 13 bases lay outside the gene matches. The CDR3 is made up of 15 amino acids. The V gene's germline CDR1 is SGHTA and CDR2 FQGNSA. This chain's CDR3 is CASTSGAGFRDTQYF. Written as DNA, the CDR3 is TGTGCCAGCACCTCTGGAGCGGGGTTCCGGGATACGCAGTATTTT. Full variable domain (outside the CDR3, taken from reference TRBV7-2 and TRBJ2-3): GAGVSQSPSNKVTEKGKDVELRCDPISGHTALYWYRQSLGQGLEFLIYFQGNSAPDKSGLPSDRFSAERTGGSVSTLTIQRTQQEDSAVYLCASTSGAGFRDTQYFGPGTRLTVL.

J is TRBJ1-1 and V is TRBV5-1; 12 bases agree with TRBD1. The CDR3 is made up of 18 amino acids. Per germline, CDR1 SGHRS and CDR2 YFSETQ. V dropped 4 bases and J dropped 4; count of bases not matched to a gene: 14. CDR3 loop: CASSRSWDRGLSSTEAFF. The CDR3 DNA reads TGCGCCAGCAGCCGTTCTTGGGACAGGGGGCTGTCGAGCACTGAAGCTTTCTTT. The complete variable domain, with remaining parts taken from reference TRBV5-1 and TRBJ1-1, reads KAGVTQTPRYLIKTRGQQVTLSCSPISGHRSVSWYQQTPGQGLQFLFEYFSETQRNKGNFPGRFSGRQFSNSRSEMNVSTLELGDSALYLCASSRSWDRGLSSTEAFFGQGTRLTVV.

The chain has TRBV7-2 and TRBJ2-1; 10 bases are a match to TRBD2. The CDR3 length is 15 residues. V trimming: 5 bases; J trimming: 8 bases; junction bases outside the gene matches: 9. Per germline, CDR1 SGHTA and CDR2 FQGNSA. The DNA of the CDR3 is TGTGCCAGCAGCGTACTAGCGGGGCTTATCTATGAGCAGTTCTTC. Translated, it gives CASSVLAGLIYEQFF.